What follows is one T cell receptor (beta chain) and its context. The antigen remains unidentified. Time point meaning: week 35, safety follow-up. Doses comprised 300 ug of mutant IDH1 20-mer peptide each, plus topical imiquimod. Patients carried new grade 3 or 4 IDH1-mutant astrocytomas lacking nuclear ATRX. These data come from a study of a mutant IDH1 vaccine in newly diagnosed glioma. Looking at the study overall: The treated group averaged approximately 42 years old and was around 60% male, roughly 38% female.

Profiling relied on immunoSEQ multiplex PCR, and the TCRdb table lists in-frame clones only, not all of them. The sample carries about 50,000 clones, 76% recorded once. Germline V lookup: CDR1 LNHDA, CDR2 SQIVND (reference sequence). The V end was cut by 3 bases, the J end by 3 bases, with 11 bases between. The CDR3 is 15 amino acids. The rearrangement uses TRBV19 and TRBJ2-2; no definite D call. The specimen was PBMCs, collected from a glioma patient whose treatment included an IDH1 peptide vaccine. This receptor was taken from a man between 35 and 55 years old with glioma. CDR3 region: CASSMKLGDTGELFF. DNA of the CDR3: TGTGCCAGTAGTATGAAGTTAGGAGACACCGGGGAGCTGTTTTTT.